These 25 T cell receptor beta chains were all obtained from the same sample, sequenced in a study of cytomegalovirus exposure and HLA in healthy donors. Produced via immunoSEQ multiplex PCR; TCRdb's table is partial and in-frame only. The table lists roughly 67,000 clones, around 90% of them singletons. The sample taken for sequencing was PBMCs. Receptors were obtained from a man between 18 and 35 years old in good health and CMV-seronegative.

This chain connects TRBV7-2 to TRBJ1-2; 9 positions agree with TRBD1. With 3 bases clipped from V and 8 bases from J, the junction kept 4 bases outside the gene matches. In germline, CDR1 is SGHTA, CDR2 FQGNSA. CDR3 size: 13 residues. The CDR3 spells CASSLDRGNGYTF. Written as DNA, the CDR3 is TGTGCCAGCAGCTTGGACAGGGGAAACGGCTACACCTTC.

J is TRBJ2-7 and V is TRBV5-1; 7 bases map to TRBD1. Per germline, CDR1 SGHRS and CDR2 YFSETQ. Trimming removed 3 bases from V and 2 bases from J; junction bases left unmatched: 8. The CDR3 length is 15 residues. As DNA, the CDR3 is TGCGCCAGCAGCTGGGGTCCGGGACAGACCTACGAGCAGTACTTC. This sequence encodes CASSWGPGQTYEQYF.

CDR3 residues: CASTGTGGGGYGYTF. Here the CDR3 DNA reads TGTGCCAGCACCGGGACAGGGGGCGGAGGCTATGGCTACACCTTC. The V call is TRBV6-5, the J call TRBJ1-2; 12 nucleotides line up with TRBD1. V was clipped by 7 bases and J by 4 bases; unmatched bases: 7. This CDR3 has 15 residues. Germline values: CDR1 MNHEY, CDR2 SVGAGI.

The chain carries TRBV27 and TRBJ1-2; 11 positions agree with TRBD1. The CDR3 is 17 amino acids. Looked up from germline, CDR1 is MNHEY and CDR2 is SMNVEV (reference sequence). V lost 4 bases to trimming and J lost 6 bases; unmatched junction nucleotides: 13. CDR3 loop: CASSYRPGTGGRNGYTF. CDR3 nucleotides: TGTGCCAGCAGTTACAGGCCCGGGACAGGGGGGAGGAATGGCTACACCTTC.

The chain recombines TRBV18 with TRBJ1-1; 7 bases line up with TRBD1. This CDR3 is built from 13 residues. Trimming at V came to 4 bases and at J to 11 bases, leaving 10 bases not matched to a gene. CDR1 and CDR2 (germline): KGHSH, LQKENI. In DNA form, the CDR3 reads TGTGCCAGCTCACTATACAGGGGAACGGCGGCTTTCTTT. As protein: CASSLYRGTAAFF.

This chain joins TRBV7-3 and TRBJ2-1; 9 nucleotides match TRBD2. Germline V gene lookup returns CDR1 SGHTA and CDR2 FQGTGA. The CDR3 length is 16 residues. Trimming removed 1 base from V and 7 bases from J; junction bases left unmatched: 8. The CDR3 loop is CASSLRFASGVNEQFF. The CDR3 bases are TGTGCCAGCAGCTTAAGGTTCGCTAGCGGGGTAAATGAGCAGTTCTTC.

The chain couples TRBV7-9 to TRBJ2-6; no reliable D call. Per the germline V gene, CDR1 is SEHNR and CDR2 is FQNEAQ (reference sequence). The V end was cut by 3 bases, the J end by 1 base, with 7 bases between. This CDR3 is 15 amino acids long. The CDR3 is CASSLTASGANVLTF. The DNA for the CDR3 is TGTGCCAGCAGCTTGACTGCGTCTGGGGCCAACGTCCTGACTTTC.

The chain couples TRBV5-1 to TRBJ2-5; TRBD1 might be the D (6 bases). Deletions cut 4 bases from V and 4 bases from J, with 14 bases between. The CDR3 is 14 residues long. Looked up from germline, CDR1 is SGHRS and CDR2 is YFSETQ. CDR3 nucleotides: TGCGCCAGCAGCCCGGAGAACAGGGTAGAGACCCAGTACTTC. Translation: CASSPENRVETQYF.

V gene TRBV7-9 combines with J gene TRBJ1-1; tentatively, D is TRBD1 (5 bases). The CDR3 has 14 residues. Trimming removed 2 bases from V and 5 bases from J, with 12 bases in between. The V gene's germline CDR1 is SEHNR and CDR2 FQNEAQ (reference sequence). The DNA of the CDR3 is TGTGCCAGCAGCTTAAGGCAGGGAGGGACTGAAGCTTTCTTT. This sequence encodes CASSLRQGGTEAFF. Drawing the rest from reference TRBV7-9 and TRBJ1-1, the complete variable domain is DTGVSQNPRHKITKRGQNVTFRCDPISEHNRLYWYRQTLGQGPEFLTYFQNEAQLEKSRLLSDRFSAERPKGSFSTLEIQRTEQGDSAMYLCASSLRQGGTEAFFGQGTRLTVV.

V gene TRBV29-1 combines with J gene TRBJ1-5; 7 nucleotides align to TRBD1. The CDR3 has 13 amino acids. CDR1 is SQVTM, CDR2 ANQGSEA, per germline. V trimming: 5 bases; J trimming: 0 bases; junction bases outside the gene matches: 1. DNA for the CDR3: TGCAGCGTTCAGGGGGATAGCAATCAGCCCCAGCATTTT. It encodes CSVQGDSNQPQHF.

The rearrangement uses TRBV27 and TRBJ2-3, with 8 nucleotides matching TRBD1. Germline trimming cut 6 bases from V and 3 bases from J; bases unmatched to any gene: 5. This CDR3 has 14 amino acids. Germline V gene sequence: CDR1 MNHEY, CDR2 SMNVEV (reference sequence). The CDR3 region has the DNA TGTGCCAGCAGGCGGACAGGGTCAACAGATACGCAGTATTTT. This codes for CASRRTGSTDTQYF.

The chain combines TRBV30 with TRBJ2-5; D call uncertain. CDR1 and CDR2 from the germline V gene are GTSNPN and SVGIG (reference sequence). This CDR3 region has 10 residues. Trimming stripped 5 bases from V and 5 bases from J, with 6 bases between. The CDR3 nucleotides are TGTGCCTGGGGCAGGGAGACCCAGTACTTC. Protein product: CAWGRETQYF.

The chain carries TRBV4-1 and TRBJ1-2; no reliable D call. Germline V gene sequence: CDR1 MGHRA, CDR2 YSYEKL. The CDR3 has 15 amino acids. With 4 bases removed from V and 4 bases from J, the gap between germline ends came to 16 bases. The CDR3 is CASSPKLKSTYGYTF. The CDR3 coding sequence is TGCGCCAGCAGCCCAAAATTGAAGAGCACCTATGGCTACACCTTC.

V usage is TRBV9 and J usage is TRBJ2-3; 7 nucleotides agree with TRBD2. Trimming removed 0 bases from V and 1 base from J; junction bases left unmatched: 2. The CDR3 covers 15 residues. CDR1 SGDLS and CDR2 YYNGEE come from the germline V gene. CDR3 protein: CASSVDLAGTDTQYF. For the CDR3, the DNA is TGTGCCAGCAGCGTAGATCTAGCGGGCACAGATACGCAGTATTTT.

The rearrangement uses TRBV11-1 and TRBJ2-1; tentative D call: TRBD1 (7 bases). Trimming removed 5 bases from V and 0 bases from J, with 14 bases in between. The V gene's germline CDR1 is SGHAT and CDR2 FQDESV (reference sequence). The length of the CDR3 is 16 residues. The CDR3 DNA sequence: TGTGCCAGCAGCCAGGGGGGCGAAGGCTCCTACAATGAGCAGTTCTTC. It encodes CASSQGGEGSYNEQFF.

CDR3 amino acids: CASSEGTGERREAFF. The DNA for the CDR3 is TGTGCCAGCAGTGAGGGGACAGGGGAACGGCGTGAAGCTTTCTTT. The chain couples TRBV2 to TRBJ1-1; 10 bases agree with TRBD1. This CDR3 is built from 15 residues. V shed 3 bases, J shed 7 bases, and the junction held 8 bases outside the gene matches. The V gene's germline CDR1 is SNHLY and CDR2 FYNNEI.

The V call is TRBV7-2, the J call TRBJ2-1, with TRBD2 matching 8 bases. The CDR3 totals 17 residues. J gave up 8 bases and V 2 bases, and 14 bases lay outside the gene matches. Germline CDR1 and CDR2: SGHTA and FQGNSA. CDR3 in amino acids: CASSLISIRGREDEQFF. CDR3 bases: TGTGCCAGCAGCTTAATCAGCATACGGGGGCGGGAGGATGAGCAGTTCTTC.

V usage is TRBV6-1 and J usage is TRBJ2-7, with D possibly being TRBD2 (8 bases). The CDR3 totals 15 residues. Germline CDR1 and CDR2: MNHNS and SASEGT. The V end was cut by 7 bases, the J end by 3 bases, with 19 bases between. CDR3 coding DNA: TGTGCCAGCACCCAGGGGGTAGCGGGGAACTACGAGCAGTACTTC. This gives the protein CASTQGVAGNYEQYF.

The chain carries TRBV4-3 and TRBJ2-1; the match to TRBD2 covers 11 bases. The CDR3 consists of 15 residues. Germline loops: CDR1 LGHNA, CDR2 YSLEER. V lost 3 bases and J lost 4; bases outside the gene matches: 2. The CDR3 region has the DNA TGCGCCAGCAGCCAGGGGACTAGCGGATACAATGAGCAGTTCTTC. Its protein product is CASSQGTSGYNEQFF.

The chain recombines TRBV6-1 with TRBJ2-2; 7 bases match TRBD2. The CDR3 covers 17 residues. J gave up 8 bases and V 1 base, and 13 bases lay outside the gene matches. Germline CDR1 and CDR2: MNHNS and SASEGT. The CDR3 region has the DNA TGTGCCAGCAGTGAAGAAACGGCGGGAGAAGTACTTGGGGAGCTGTTTTTT. Encoded protein: CASSEETAGEVLGELFF.

The rearrangement joins TRBV5-6 to TRBJ1-2; 9 bases agree with TRBD1. Trimming cost V 0 bases and J 4 bases; bases outside gene matches: 4. This CDR3 is 15 amino acids long. Germline loops: CDR1 SGHDT, CDR2 YYEEEE. The CDR3 here is CASSLDRGLGYGYTF. In nucleotides, the CDR3 is TGTGCCAGCAGCTTGGACAGGGGGCTGGGCTATGGCTACACCTTC.

This chain uses TRBV28 with TRBJ2-3; tentatively, D is TRBD2 (6 bases). CDR1 is MDHEN, CDR2 SYDVKM, per germline. CDR3 size: 14 residues. Trimming took 6 bases from V and 2 from J, leaving 12 bases between them. Written as DNA, the CDR3 is TGTGCCAGCAGCGGGGCGGGGCTCACAGATACGCAGTATTTT. Translation: CASSGAGLTDTQYF.

The chain has TRBV5-1 and TRBJ1-4; D perhaps matches TRBD1 (5 bases). Germline V gene data show CDR1 as SGHRS and CDR2 as YFSETQ. Trimming took 4 bases from V and 3 from J, leaving 13 bases between them. The CDR3 is 15 residues long. CDR3 region: CASSPQAGPNEKLFF. The CDR3 DNA sequence: TGCGCCAGCAGCCCCCAGGCGGGGCCTAATGAAAAACTGTTTTTT.

The chain has TRBV5-5 and TRBJ2-5; the D is unclear. Germline-derived CDR1 and CDR2 are SGHKS and YYEKEE (reference sequence). V was cut by 10 bases and J by 4 bases, with 17 bases left in between. CDR3 length equals 13 residues. The chain's CDR3 is CASRGSIRETQYF. For the CDR3, the DNA is TGTGCCTCTCGCGGATCTATCCGAGAGACCCAGTACTTC. Full variable domain (outside the CDR3, taken from reference TRBV5-5 and TRBJ2-5): DAGVTQSPTHLIKTRGQQVTLRCSPISGHKSVSWYQQVLGQGPQFIFQYYEKEERGRGNFPDRFSARQFPNYSSELNVNALLLGDSALYLCASRGSIRETQYFGPGTRLLVL.

This chain uses TRBV19 with TRBJ2-7, with TRBD1 matching 7 bases. V lost 7 bases and J lost 6; bases outside the gene matches: 12. CDR1 and CDR2 from the germline V gene are LNHDA and SQIVND (reference sequence). This CDR3 contains 14 residues. The CDR3, as DNA: TGTGCCAGTACTTCGACAGGGTCCCCCCTCGAGCAGTACTTC. This translates into CASTSTGSPLEQYF.